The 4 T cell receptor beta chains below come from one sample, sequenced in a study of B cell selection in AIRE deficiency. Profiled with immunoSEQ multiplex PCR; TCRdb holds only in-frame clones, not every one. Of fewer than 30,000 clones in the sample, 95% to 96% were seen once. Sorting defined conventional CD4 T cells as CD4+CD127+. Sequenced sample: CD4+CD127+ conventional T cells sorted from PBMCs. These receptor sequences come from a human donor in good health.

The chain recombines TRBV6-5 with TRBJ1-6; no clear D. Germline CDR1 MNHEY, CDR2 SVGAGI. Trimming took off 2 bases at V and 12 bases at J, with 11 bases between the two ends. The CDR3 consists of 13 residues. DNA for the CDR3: TGTGCCAGCAGTTACACAGCTATTCAACCCCTCCACTTT. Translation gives CASSYTAIQPLHF.

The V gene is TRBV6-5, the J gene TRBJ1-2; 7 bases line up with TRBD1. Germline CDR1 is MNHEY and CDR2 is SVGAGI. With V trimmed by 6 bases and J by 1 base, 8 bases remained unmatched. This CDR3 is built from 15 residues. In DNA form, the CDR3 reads TGTGCCAGCAGGAGATACGGGACAGTTAACTATGGCTACACCTTC. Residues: CASRRYGTVNYGYTF.

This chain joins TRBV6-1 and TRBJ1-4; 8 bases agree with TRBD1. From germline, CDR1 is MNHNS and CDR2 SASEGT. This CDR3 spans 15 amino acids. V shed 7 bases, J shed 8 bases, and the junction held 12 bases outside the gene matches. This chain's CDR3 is CASILRTGSREKLFF. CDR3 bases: TGTGCCAGCATTCTGAGGACAGGGAGTCGGGAAAAACTGTTTTTT.

The CDR3 spells CASSPSLGVSGNTIYF. The CDR3 nucleotides are TGTGCCAGCAGCCCGAGTTTGGGGGTCTCTGGAAACACCATATATTTT. This sequence joins TRBV7-9 and TRBJ1-3; D possibly corresponds to TRBD1 (5 bases). The CDR3 is 16 amino acids. Germline CDR1 is SEHNR and CDR2 is FQNEAQ (reference sequence). V shed 5 bases and J shed 0 bases, with 14 bases lying between them.